This T cell receptor beta chain stems from a study of T cells in Graves' hyperthyroidism and ophthalmopathy. General study points: Classification by a 13 V-J model distinguished ophthalmopathy from stable hyperthyroidism. Before onset, by a median of approximately 5.9 months, the model predicted ophthalmopathy. Blood shared most expanded thyroid clonotypes above 0.001.

TCR beta CDR3 regions were amplified from RNA. RT-PCR in the first round (using the HTBI primer set) targeted the TCR CDR3. A single record per CDR3 protein comes from TCRdb applying MiXCR to the multiplex PCR reads. Counted here are 600,000 to 800,000 distinct CDR3 sequences, 35% occurring once; the ten biggest clones make up roughly 31%. This clonotype turned up a few times. Its specificity is unknown. V lost 5 bases, J lost 0 bases, and 7 bases stayed unmatched. Germline V gene lookup returns CDR1 SGHDT and CDR2 YYEEEE. The CDR3 is made up of 15 amino acids. The chain joins TRBV5-6 to TRBJ1-1; 7 nucleotides match TRBD1. The sample comprised blood. This clonotype was sampled from a middle-aged woman with Graves' hyperthyroidism. The CDR3 loop is CASSQKTGLNTEAFF. In nucleotides, the CDR3 is TGTGCCAGCAGTCAGAAGACAGGGCTGAACACTGAAGCTTTCTTT.